The present T cell receptor (beta chain) was sequenced within a study of regulatory T cells in long-lasting Graves disease (dated by TCRdb to 2020 to 2022). In terms of the full investigation: Patients with newly diagnosed Graves' disease had been on antithyroid drugs for under 3 months. Persistent Graves' disease patients were compared with newly diagnosed Graves' disease patients by peripheral blood TCR sequencing and RNA sequencing. The study was conducted in China and was registered as a clinical trial. TCR sequencing covered some 13 persistent and approximately 20 newly diagnosed Graves' disease patients, 33 samples in total.

Its CDR3 holds 15 amino acids, cysteine through phenylalanine. Only the CDR3 DNA is retained, 45 bases long and in frame from the first base. The germline ends are 13 bases apart after V is trimmed by 3 bases and J by 3 bases. From a lookup of the germline V gene, CDR1 and CDR2 are SGDLS and YYNGEE. To note about this clonotype: Its antigen is still unknown. Per-nucleotide qualities are absent, and no much larger clonotype sits a single base away.

What the research found in general, with its limitations: Persistent Graves' disease patients showed lower TCR Shannon entropy and fewer highly expanded clones than newly diagnosed patients, suggesting clonal expansion. Preferential use of TRBV28, TRBJ1-2 and TRBJ2-5 was observed in persistent disease, whereas TRBV20-1 and TRBJ2-1 were favored in newly diagnosed disease. The study examined only peripheral blood because the primary lesion, thyroid tissue, could not be accessed. Only the TCR beta chain was sequenced and analyzed. More public clonotypes were shared among persistent patients (over 2,500) than among newly diagnosed patients (966). The authors acknowledged the small sample size as a limitation that may reduce accuracy.

What the time point label conveys for this sample: newly diagnosed GD, antithyroid drugs for less than 3 months. For both TCR sequencing and RNA sequencing, RNA was extracted from PBMCs using TRIzol. The diagnosis of Graves' disease followed American Thyroid Association guidelines. Patients were recruited from an endocrinology department in Xi'an, China. Each patient gave 9 to 10 milliliters of peripheral blood, collected in an EDTA anticoagulant tube. PBMCs were isolated by Ficoll Paque Plus density gradient separation without further T cell sorting. An Agilent 2100 Bioanalyzer and agarose gel were used to check RNA quality, while a NanoDrop 2000 measured RNA concentration. Receptor libraries were prepared by multiplex PCR. The instrument was an Illumina HiSeq 4000. CDR3 regions were amplified by Arm-PCR with iRepertoire HTBI primers to construct TCR beta libraries. Gel purification was performed on PCR products prior to sequencing. The paper's data handling went like this. A total of roughly 65 TRBV and approximately 13 TRBJ segments were identified across samples and were used for gene usage analysis of CDR3 amino acid clonotypes. COPE and FqMerger were used to merge filtered high-quality paired reads into contigs. BLAST was used to align contigs to IMGT TRBV, TRBD and TRBJ reference genes, with CDR3 defined following IMGT. Clonotypes above 0.1% frequency were classified as highly expanded clones. Shannon entropy was used to measure repertoire diversity, and the Gini coefficient was used to measure V-J evenness. A clonotype was considered public if more than one individual shared it. In-frame beta chains were kept once TCRdb had trimmed the public reads at Q25 with fastp and called clones with MiXCR. Every entry covers one CDR3 protein and lists the most common genes and DNA from its rows. Here the V and J calls rest on TCRdb's processing, not on the authors' analysis. Present in this sample are 400,000 to 500,000 distinct CDR3 sequences, under 15% of which were seen just once. Of the sample, roughly 17% falls within the top ten clones.

These data were also filed under a second study, of T cells in Graves' hyperthyroidism and ophthalmopathy. As noted in the second study: Graves' hyperthyroidism was defined as stable when no progression to ophthalmopathy occurred over 18 months of follow-up. The hyperthyroidism patients were between 18 and 65 years old and newly diagnosed, with a disease duration of less than 2 months. Exclusion was applied to patients with uncontrolled infections, other autoimmune diseases, pregnancy or lactation. Diagnoses relied on clinical symptoms, serum thyroxine and TRAb, thyroid ultrasound and orbital computed tomography. The first round of RT-PCR for the TCR CDR3 was performed with the HTBI primer set and the Qiagen OneStep RT-PCR kit. Blood samples also contained most of the expanded thyroid clonotypes (frequency above 0.001), which suggests that blood repertoires may reflect thyroid immune responses. In cross-validation, a model built on a 13 V-J signature told ophthalmopathy apart from stable hyperthyroidism with roughly 87% sensitivity and 81% to 82% specificity, and in testing the same model reached 80%/75%. In validation, progression to ophthalmopathy was predicted by the model with nearly 71% sensitivity and 72.22% specificity, a median of roughly six months before onset. To identify TCR V-J signatures that set the groups apart, the researchers used a discovery cohort of 90 to 100 patients, made up of approximately 43 with Graves' ophthalmopathy and 57 with stable Graves' hyperthyroidism. An independent validation cohort of 18 to 20 hyperthyroidism patients and about 15 patients who later progressed to ophthalmopathy tested prospective prediction of ophthalmopathy. The 75 to 100 discovery patients were randomly split 7:3 into training and test sets. In addition, the study compared T-cell repertoires in thyroid tissue and in blood from five or six Graves' hyperthyroidism patients. After blood sampling, hyperthyroidism patients were treated with methimazole at a starting dose of 30 mg daily, and ophthalmopathy patients were treated with high-dose intravenous methylprednisolone. Libraries were constructed in a second round of multiplex PCR, after which size selection and purification were performed. The libraries were sequenced on an Illumina HiSeq2000 using paired-end 100 bp reads. SOAPnuke was used to process the raw data, with reads discarded if the reads contained adapters or uncalled bases, had a mean Phred below 15, or lacked an exact constant-primer or identifier match. High-quality paired reads were merged with COPE v1.2.5, and unique nucleotide sequences were defined as clonotypes. MiTCR v1.1 was used to align the clonotypes against IMGT TRBV, TRBD and TRBJ reference segments. The analysis included only V-J combinations with a frequency above 0.0001, which together covered 99% to 99.2% of the repertoires. A TCS score was defined as the ratio between F50 (clonal expansion) and ExV (chaos), using BLOSUM62-based TCRdist between CDR3 peptides within each V-J. Welch's t-statistics and random forest reduced 500 to 550 V-J features to under 15, which were used in a naive Bayes classifier (R e1071). No statistical method was used to fix the sample size in advance, and group allocation was not hidden from the investigators. The paper reports TCR Vbeta CDR3 sequencing of 140 or so peripheral blood samples: 40 or so ophthalmopathy, fewer than 80 hyperthyroidism and approximately 17 progressor patients.

The chain links TRBV9 with TRBJ1-3; possibly the D gene is TRBD1, per 6 matching bases. Material: peripheral blood mononuclear cells (PBMCs), obtained at new diagnosis, from a patient treated with antithyroid drugs. The sequence derives from a woman aged 25 to 45 with Graves disease. Donor details come from another sample of the same person, matched by shared clones. The nucleotides are TGTGCCAGCAGCGCCCCACAGGGATTTGGAAACACCATATATTTT. Its coded protein is CASSAPQGFGNTIYF.